Here is one TCR beta chain with its context. The target of this receptor is not known. Per-base qualities were not stored, and no clone one base away is much larger. From V the trimming removes 0 bases and from J it removes 12 bases, while the gene matches leave 9 bases of the junction unaccounted for. Per the germline V gene, SGHDT is the CDR1 and YYEEEE is the CDR2. The CDR3 starts with the cysteine, ends with the phenylalanine, and has 13 residues. CDR3 DNA only is kept here, 39 bases in frame from base 1. The sample belongs to a study of cytomegalovirus exposure and HLA in healthy donors (dated by TCRdb to 2017 to 2019). Context from the whole study: In an earlier analysis of some 610 of the donors, roughly 300 Gb of sequence data and approximately 120 million unique TCR beta sequences from about 190 million T cells were reported. Roughly 300 gigabases of sequencing data and roughly 81 million unique TCR sequences made up an early release that covered 640 HLA-typed donors. The genetic ancestry cluster associated with self-reported Caucasian donors included around 76% of the roughly 410 genotyped donors. The aim of the study was to test whether cataloging public T cell receptors could identify signatures of past pathogen exposure. The study profiled the T cell repertoires of under 850 subjects by immunosequencing and related them to cytomegalovirus serostatus. In addition to the first cohort of approximately 650 subjects, a separate validation cohort of under 150 different subjects was used. High-throughput TCR immunosequencing, statistical association of individual TCRs with disease status, and machine learning were combined to predict cytomegalovirus infection status. A later analysis re-analyzed previously published TCR beta repertoires from 666 donors and added high-resolution HLA genotyping to study TCR occurrence patterns. Rather than using new phenotypic data, the later analysis identified candidate immune exposures from TCR beta sequences and from how often those sequences occurred across donors. In an earlier analysis of roughly 600 of the donors, high-throughput TCR beta sequencing was used to judge whether each TCR beta V gene segment behaved as functional or pseudogenic. Alongside the repertoire data, information on donor age, sex, ethnicity and CMV serostatus was compiled. In a later genetic analysis, genome-wide SNP genotypes for about 55% of the roughly 700 donors were used, and that subset was treated as a discovery cohort. All discovery cohort repertoires had been generated on a single sequencing platform. Class I and class II HLA loci were covered by the typing at four-digit resolution. Typing coverage differed by locus: A, B, C, DRB1 and DQB1 were typed in roughly 620-630 donors, DQA1 in 522, DPA1 in some 610, and DPB1 in just under 490. Four or five DR-DQ haplotypes were handled as single units for association and clustering because linkage in the cohort was strong. Across approximately 400 genotyped donors of the cohort, an average of approximately 220,000 unique TCR beta nucleotide sequences per donor were sequenced, and around 19% of those sequences were non-productive.

Libraries were constructed by the immunoSEQ multiplex PCR assay. For the multiplex PCR, a mixture combining 60 forward primers for TCR Vbeta segments and 13 reverse primers for TCR Jbeta segments was used. A multiplex PCR assay on genomic DNA amplified the CDR3 region of rearranged TCR beta genes. The amplified TCR beta libraries were sequenced on the Illumina HiSeq System as 87-base-pair reads. In the original analysis: A later analysis counted tens of millions of unique TCR beta chains across the approximately 700 repertoires, and some 11 million of these chains were shared by at least two donors. Raw reads were error-corrected and collapsed into unique sequences with a nearest-neighbor algorithm that merged closely related sequences to remove PCR and sequencing errors. V, D and J gene segments were assigned by aligning CDR3 sequences to IMGT reference sequences. For a sequence to be retained, at least a six-nucleotide match to both a V gene segment and a J gene segment was required. Rearrangements were called productive when the CDR3 lacked stop codons and stayed in frame with V and J; all others were non-productive. CDR3 was defined by IMGT convention, running from the second conserved V-encoded cysteine to the conserved J-encoded phenylalanine. In an earlier analysis of roughly 610 of the donors, sequences lacking an unambiguous match to a single V gene segment were excluded. In an earlier analysis of approximately 550 of the donors, V segments were called functional above 56.7% productive rearrangements and were called segregating when the between-donor standard deviation exceeded 5%. A statistical classification framework was built to diagnose cytomegalovirus status from the catalog of TCR beta chain sequences. In a later analysis, TCR nucleotide sequences were compared against IMGT/GENE-DB human TR gene sequences so that V and J genes could be assigned. Using the TCRdist pipeline, a later analysis assigned CDR3 sequences along with most-parsimonious VDJ recombination scenarios. In a later analysis, every TCR beta chain was defined by the combination of its CDR3 amino acid sequence and its V-gene family, and reads without a unique V-gene family were dropped. As a way to deal with suspected cross-contamination and a sequencing artifact, a later analysis dropped 640 or so nucleotide sequences that were highly shared and had low generation probability. A later analysis calculated a clonal expansion index for each public chain from normalized within-repertoire ranks of inferred template counts. In a later analysis, generation probabilities were computed using a VDJ recombination model fitted to out-of-frame rearrangements, and the results were checked against IGoR. A later analysis scored TCR-TCR, TCR-HLA and TCR-CMV co-occurrence with hypergeometric tests, applying a repertoire-size bias correction to TCR pairs. To estimate false discovery rates, a later analysis permuted the HLA or CMV assignments 20 times. A later analysis grouped co-occurring TCRs with DBSCAN, adding TCRdist sequence similarity when clustering within HLA-allele-positive subsets. Repertoires with fewer than 30,000 or more than 120,000 public chains were left out of co-occurrence clustering, as were five repertoires with anomalous nucleotide sharing. What TCRdb holds here is the immuneACCESS table cut down to in-frame rearrangements. Part of the clones is not present; checked against another copy, under half of the missing clones reflect an unresolved V gene, and the others are unexplained. Clone size and V and J calls were adopted from that table, with D and trimming inferred from the DNA. Counted in this sample were approximately 24,000 clones; under 70% of them appeared once. The top ten clones comprise approximately 4% of the sample.

Paper-wide results and their limitations: Most CMV-associated TCR beta chains appeared to be HLA-restricted in a later analysis, and the HLA associations seemed to be driven largely by CMV exposure. HLA typing was unavailable for some donors at each locus, so association tests used only the typed subset. The authors suggested that the approach could potentially be generalized to other disease states and immunological phenotypes. An earlier analysis of approximately 570 of the donors showed that most TCR beta V segments appeared in productive rearrangements either about 87% or about 30% of the time, which broadly matched IMGT annotations. At a false discovery rate of 0.05, a later analysis linked some 18,000 TCR beta sequences to specific HLA alleles. In a later genetic analysis, fewer N-insertions in productive TCRs were reported among donors in an Asian-associated ancestry cluster than the roughly 710-donor mean. Only TCR beta chains were sequenced in this cohort, and the absence of alpha or paired-chain data limited detectable features. A later analysis found that TCR association rates varied across HLA loci, with DRB1 alleles showing the most associated TCRs and HLA-C alleles the fewest. A cluster of highly shared sequence variants was judged likely to be a technical artifact of the sequencing pipeline. Because the 87-base-pair reads could not distinguish some IMGT-functional V segments, including TRBV6-2 and TRBV6-3, those segments were excluded. A later analysis reported that several top co-occurrence clusters appeared linked to parvovirus B19, influenza, CMV and Epstein-Barr virus. In a later analysis, HLA-associated TCR beta chains showed more clonal expansion and lower generation probabilities than non-associated chains that were equally common. The classifier was reported to diagnose cytomegalovirus status with high specificity and sensitivity in both the original cohort and the validation cohort. Across donors, most TCR sequences were observed very rarely, whereas some public TCRs were present in many individuals. Roughly uniform sequencing depth across donors was assumed in presence/absence analyses, although this assumption may not hold. For the cohort, immune exposure information was limited to CMV serostatus. In the study, around 150 TCR beta chains were listed as associated with cytomegalovirus. V-gene and J-gene trimming of TCR beta chains was associated with a missense DCLRE1C variant in a later genetic analysis, and the association was replicated in an independent cohort. Because counts were too low, 15 to 20 rarely observed V segments, including chromosome 9 orphons, were excluded from the earlier analysis of 587 of the donors. Correlated functional status among segregating V segments might be attributable to linkage disequilibrium, but an unknown experimental factor could not be ruled out. A further reported finding was that TCR beta sequences accurately predicted the HLA-A and HLA-B alleles for most subjects in the first cohort. Assigning TCR associations to individual alleles was difficult when HLA alleles, especially DR and DQ, strongly co-occurred. A few of the identified cytomegalovirus-associated TCR beta chains were confirmed in vitro to be specific for cytomegalovirus antigens.

The cohort consisted of 600 to 750 healthy bone marrow donors. Cohort members were all nominally healthy when sampled, although unrecorded immune exposures were likely present. The donor tested CMV seronegative, placing the donor among the 350 to 400 seronegative members of the cohort. A peripheral blood sample was provided by each donor, and peripheral blood mononuclear cells were used for TCR beta sequencing. Genomic DNA extraction from the blood cell samples was performed with the Qiagen DNeasy Blood Extraction Kit. This TCR came from a woman between 50 and 59 years old in good health and CMV-seronegative. The rearrangement combines TRBV5-6 with TRBJ2-7, and 7 bases in between align with TRBD2. Sequencing was done on a sample of PBMCs. In nucleotides, the sequence is TGTGCCAGCAGCTTGGGTCTAGCGGTAGGGGCGTACTTC. Its protein reads: CASSLGLAVGAYF.